The TCR beta chain described here comes from a study of blood T cell repertoires in COVID-19. Turning to the study itself: Acute and convalescent COVID-19 samples came from the United States, Italy and Spain.

Participant-given clinical history determined each cohort assignment. Data came from immunoSEQ multiplex PCR; TCRdb stores just in-frame clones and leaves some out. This sample yields around 260,000 clones, of which over 75% are seen a single time; 3.5% to 5.5% belongs to the top ten. The CDR3 covers 16 residues. From germline, CDR1 is MNHEY and CDR2 SMNVEV (reference sequence). The V end lost 5 bases, the J end lost 8 bases, and 21 bases lay between the germline ends. The chain carries TRBV27 and TRBJ1-4, with D tentatively TRBD1 (5 bases). This TCR was recovered from a woman younger than 45 who had recovered from COVID-19. Sample: PBMCs or T cells enriched from blood (not recorded which). The CDR3 protein is CASSPHKGAEREKLFF. The CDR3 coding sequence is TGTGCCAGCAGTCCCCACAAAGGGGCCGAGAGAGAAAAACTGTTTTTT.